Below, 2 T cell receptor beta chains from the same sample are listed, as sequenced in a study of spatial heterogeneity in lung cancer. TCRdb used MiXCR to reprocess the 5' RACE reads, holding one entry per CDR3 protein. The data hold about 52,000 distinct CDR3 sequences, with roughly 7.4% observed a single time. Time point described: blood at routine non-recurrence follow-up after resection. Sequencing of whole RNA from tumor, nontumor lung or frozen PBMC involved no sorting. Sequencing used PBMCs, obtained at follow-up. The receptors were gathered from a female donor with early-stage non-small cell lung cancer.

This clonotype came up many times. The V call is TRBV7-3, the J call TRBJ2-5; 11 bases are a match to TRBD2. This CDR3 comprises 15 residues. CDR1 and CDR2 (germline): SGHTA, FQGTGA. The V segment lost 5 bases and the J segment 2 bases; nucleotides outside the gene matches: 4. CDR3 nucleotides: TGTGCCAGCAGCCGAGGGACTAGCGGACAAGAGACCCAGTACTTC. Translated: CASSRGTSGQETQYF.

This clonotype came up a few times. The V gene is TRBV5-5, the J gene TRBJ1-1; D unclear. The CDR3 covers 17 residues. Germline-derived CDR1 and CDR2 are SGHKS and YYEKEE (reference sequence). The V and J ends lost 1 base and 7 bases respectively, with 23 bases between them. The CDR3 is CASSLSVTSLGSDEAFF. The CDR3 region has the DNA TGTGCCAGCAGCTTGAGCGTCACCAGTCTGGGCAGCGATGAAGCTTTCTTT. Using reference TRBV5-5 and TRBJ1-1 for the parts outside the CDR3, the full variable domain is DAGVTQSPTHLIKTRGQQVTLRCSPISGHKSVSWYQQVLGQGPQFIFQYYEKEERGRGNFPDRFSARQFPNYSSELNVNALLLGDSALYLCASSLSVTSLGSDEAFFGQGTRLTVV.